These 10 T cell receptor beta chains were all obtained from the same sample, sequenced in a study of immune characterization of retroperitoneal liposarcoma. Each CDR3 protein is one row after TCRdb ran MiXCR on the PCR reads. The sample has roughly 10,000 distinct CDR3 sequences, approximately 24% seen once. Sequenced: blood. These receptors all stem from a female donor with retroperitoneal liposarcoma.

This clonotype was recorded many times. DNA of the CDR3: TGTGCCAGCAGTTTGGGACAGGGATTTGGGGAGCAGTACTTC. This sequence encodes CASSLGQGFGEQYF. The V call is TRBV6-1, the J call TRBJ2-5, with 9 bases matching TRBD1. In germline, CDR1 is MNHNS, CDR2 SASEGT. CDR3 size: 14 residues. The V and J ends lost 5 bases and 11 bases, in that order; junction bases with no gene match: 12.

The chain is built from TRBV11-1 and TRBJ2-5, with D unresolved. The closer fit of TRBJ2-7 to the DNA end suggests the J call may be wrong. The CDR3 extends over 14 amino acids. Germline values: CDR1 SGHAT, CDR2 FQDESV (reference sequence). The CDR3 nucleotides read TGTGCCAGCACCTCTACAGCCGCGGCCTACGAGCAGTACTTC. Protein product: CASTSTAAAYEQYF.

By its share, this clonotype is large. V and J are TRBV6-1 and TRBJ2-3; D remains unclear. The J call may be wrong; the DNA end is better matched by TRBJ2-5. Germline V gene lookup returns CDR1 MNHNS and CDR2 SASEGT. The CDR3 has 14 amino acids. Here the CDR3 reads CASSTSWYQETQYF. The CDR3 region has the DNA TGTGCCAGCAGCACAAGTTGGTACCAAGAGACCCAGTACTTC.

This clonotype occurred many times. V gene TRBV6-1 combines with J gene TRBJ2-3; TRBD2 agrees at 11 bases. CDR3 length equals 15 residues. Germline V CDR1 and CDR2: MNHNS, SASEGT. V trimming: 4 bases; J trimming: 5 bases; junction bases outside the gene matches: 5. The CDR3: CASSVIAGGGDTQYF. In nucleotides, the CDR3 is TGTGCCAGCAGTGTGATAGCGGGGGGGGGAGATACGCAGTATTTT.

J is TRBJ2-1 and V is TRBV12-3 or TRBV12-4, with D perhaps matching TRBD2 (5 bases). Deletions cut 0 bases from V and 9 bases from J, with 6 bases between. This CDR3 has 12 residues. Here the CDR3 DNA reads TGTGCCAGCAGTTTAGCTGGGAGTGAGCAGTTCTTC. This translates into CASSLAGSEQFF.

The V call is TRBV10-1, the J call TRBJ2-2; D is perhaps TRBD2 (5 bases). The CDR3 extends over 15 amino acids. Germline-derived CDR1 and CDR2 are WNHNN and SYGVQD (reference sequence). Trimming took 4 bases from V and 4 from J, leaving 13 bases between them. CDR3 DNA: TGCGCCAGCAGTGCAGAGGGAAGGGTCACCGGGGAGCTGTTTTTT. Translating it yields CASSAEGRVTGELFF.

The J gene is TRBJ2-1, the V gene TRBV7-6, with D perhaps matching TRBD1 (5 bases). The closer fit of TRBJ2-7 to the DNA end suggests the J call may be wrong. The germline V gene has CDR1 SGHVS and CDR2 FNYEAQ. The CDR3 is made up of 13 amino acids. CDR3 sequence: CASSFSGTYEQYF. In DNA, the CDR3 is TGTGCCAGCAGCTTTTCAGGGACCTACGAGCAGTACTTC.

This clonotype was seen a handful of times. This chain joins TRBV6-1 and TRBJ1-2, with D uncertain. The germline V gene encodes CDR1 MNHNS and CDR2 SASEGT. Trimming took 4 bases from V and 4 from J, leaving 10 bases between them. The CDR3 is 13 residues long. The CDR3 reads CASSGVAFYGYTF. The CDR3 DNA sequence: TGTGCCAGCAGTGGAGTCGCATTCTATGGCTACACCTTC.

The chain joins TRBV7-2 to TRBJ2-3; weak D call: TRBD2 (7 bases). The length of the CDR3 is 14 residues. V shed 0 bases and J shed 6 bases, with 10 bases lying between them. The V gene's germline CDR1 is SGHTA and CDR2 FQGNSA. The CDR3 DNA reads TGTGCCAGCAGCTTAGCGGGAGGGGGGGATACGCAGTATTTT. It specifies CASSLAGGGDTQYF.

This clonotype appeared many times. The rearrangement links TRBV27 to TRBJ2-2, with a tentative D call TRBD1 (6 bases). V gave up 5 bases and J gave up 2 bases, with 12 bases separating them. Germline-derived CDR1 and CDR2 are MNHEY and SMNVEV (reference sequence). The CDR3 contains 15 residues. CDR3 DNA sequence: TGTGCCAGCAGTACTGACAGGCGAAACACCGGGGAGCTGTTTTTT. Protein sequence: CASSTDRRNTGELFF.